The next 18 T cell receptor beta chains were all read from a single sample in a study of blood T cell repertoires in COVID-19. TCRdb's table, derived via immunoSEQ multiplex PCR, lists solely in-frame clones and lacks some. Found here are a few hundred thousand clones, around 92% of them singletons; the top ten hold roughly 11%. Sequenced sample: peripheral blood. The receptors shown here come from a woman aged 25 to 45 with COVID-19, enrolled during active disease.

This clone came up a few times. The gene calls are TRBV5-6 and TRBJ2-2; 11 bases map to TRBD2. The V gene end was trimmed by 5 bases and the J gene end by 5 bases; junction bases not matched to a gene: 8. The germline CDR1 and CDR2 sequences are SGHDT and YYEEEE. The CDR3 is 16 amino acids. The CDR3 protein is CASRPRSGGATGELFF. For the CDR3, the DNA is TGTGCCAGCAGACCCCGTAGCGGGGGGGCGACCGGGGAGCTGTTTTTT. The variable domain in full, with the rest retrieved from reference TRBV5-6 and TRBJ2-2, is DAGVTQSPTHLIKTRGQQVTLRCSPKSGHDTVSWYQQALGQGPQFIFQYYEEEERQRGNFPDRFSGHQFPNYSSELNVNALLLGDSALYLCASRPRSGGATGELFFGEGSRLTVL.

This clone was observed a handful of times. The rearrangement uses TRBV7-9 and TRBJ1-1, with 10 bases lining up with TRBD1. V lost 5 bases to trimming and J lost 6 bases; unmatched junction nucleotides: 3. Germline V CDR1 and CDR2: SEHNR, FQNEAQ (reference sequence). CDR3 size: 13 residues. The CDR3 reads CASSLGQGAEAFF. CDR3 nucleotides: TGTGCCAGCAGCCTAGGACAGGGGGCTGAAGCTTTCTTT. Using reference TRBV7-9 and TRBJ1-1 for the parts outside the CDR3, the full variable domain is DTGVSQNPRHKITKRGQNVTFRCDPISEHNRLYWYRQTLGQGPEFLTYFQNEAQLEKSRLLSDRFSAERPKGSFSTLEIQRTEQGDSAMYLCASSLGQGAEAFFGQGTRLTVV.

The CDR3 DNA reads TGTGCCAGCAGTTACCCGACTAGCGGGGAAGAGACCCAGTACTTC. Protein product: CASSYPTSGEETQYF. V and J are TRBV6-2 or TRBV6-3 and TRBJ2-5; TRBD2 agrees at 11 bases. Losses at the gene ends were 2 bases for V and 3 bases for J; bases not matched to a gene: 2. Per the germline V gene, CDR1 is MNHEY and CDR2 is SVGEGT. The CDR3 spans 15 residues.

The genes are TRBV4-1 and TRBJ1-2; D is unresolved. CDR1 and CDR2 from the germline V gene are MGHRA and YSYEKL. V lost 0 bases and J 8 bases, leaving 10 bases between the germline ends. This CDR3 is built from 13 residues. In DNA form, the CDR3 reads TGCGCCAGCAGCCAAGATTACCCAAGCGGCTACACCTTC. Protein: CASSQDYPSGYTF.

The V gene is TRBV27, the J gene TRBJ1-2, with 7 bases identical to TRBD1. V shed 5 bases and J 2 bases; nucleotides not matched to a gene: 8. The CDR3 length is 15 residues. Germline V gene lookup returns CDR1 MNHEY and CDR2 SMNVEV (reference sequence). CDR3 amino acids: CASSIQGLGNYGYTF. In DNA form, the CDR3 reads TGTGCCAGCAGTATACAGGGGTTGGGCAACTATGGCTACACCTTC.

This clone was counted only a few times. This chain connects TRBV19 to TRBJ2-7, with TRBD1 matching 9 bases. The V segment lost 5 bases and the J segment 5 bases; nucleotides outside the gene matches: 7. Germline CDR1 LNHDA, CDR2 SQIVND (reference sequence). This CDR3 region has 14 residues. In DNA, the CDR3 is TGTGCCAGTAGTCTCGGGACAGGGTTGCACGAGCAGTACTTC. This gives the protein CASSLGTGLHEQYF.

This chain links TRBV6-5 with TRBJ1-2, with 10 bases lining up with TRBD1. CDR3 length: 15 residues. V was pared by 0 bases and J by 2 bases, with 0 bases of the junction left unmatched. The germline V gene has CDR1 MNHEY and CDR2 SVGAGI. The CDR3 here is CASSYSTGGNYGYTF. CDR3 in DNA: TGTGCCAGCAGTTACTCGACAGGGGGCAACTATGGCTACACCTTC.

The V gene is TRBV19, the J gene TRBJ1-2; 7 positions agree with TRBD1. This CDR3 contains 13 residues. CDR1 LNHDA and CDR2 SQIVND come from the germline V gene (reference sequence). Unmatched junction bases numbered 6, after V lost 9 bases and J lost 2 bases. CDR3 nucleotides: TGTGCCAGCGACACAGGGGCCAACTATGGCTACACCTTC. It codes for CASDTGANYGYTF. Combining the CDR3 with reference TRBV19 and TRBJ1-2 gives the whole variable domain DGGITQSPKYLFRKEGQNVTLSCEQNLNHDAMYWYRQDPGQGLRLIYYSQIVNDFQKGDIAEGYSVSREKKESFPLTVTSAQKNPTAFYLCASDTGANYGYTFGSGTRLTVV.

This chain uses TRBV19 with TRBJ2-1; TRBD2 agrees at 8 bases. V dropped 4 bases and J dropped 8; count of bases not matched to a gene: 10. The CDR3 consists of 15 residues. CDR1 and CDR2 from the germline V gene are LNHDA and SQIVND (reference sequence). The CDR3 DNA is TGTGCCAGTAGTAGAGGGGGGACTAGTGCATATGAGCAGTTCTTC. As protein: CASSRGGTSAYEQFF.

The genes are TRBV19 and TRBJ2-3; 16 bases are shared with TRBD2. V trimming: 5 bases; J trimming: 2 bases; junction bases outside the gene matches: 7. The CDR3 spans 18 residues. The germline CDR1 and CDR2 sequences are LNHDA and SQIVND (reference sequence). CDR3 region: CASSWGLAGGLDTDTQYF. The CDR3 DNA follows: TGTGCCAGTAGTTGGGGACTAGCGGGGGGGCTTGACACAGATACGCAGTATTTT.

The CDR3 region is CASSLSIVGGNQPQHF. The CDR3, as DNA: TGTGCCAGCAGCTTATCTATTGTAGGGGGCAATCAGCCCCAGCATTTT. The V gene is TRBV7-8, the J gene TRBJ1-5; D may be TRBD1 (5 bases). With 2 bases removed from V and 2 bases from J, the gap between germline ends came to 13 bases. Germline CDR1 and CDR2: SGHVS and FQNEAQ. The CDR3 is 16 amino acids. The full variable domain, its missing parts supplied by reference TRBV7-8 and TRBJ1-5, is GAGVSQSPRYKVAKRGQDVALRCDPISGHVSLFWYQQALGQGPEFLTYFQNEAQLDKSGLPSDRFFAERPEGSVSTLKIQRTQQEDSAVYLCASSLSIVGGNQPQHFGDGTRLSIL.

CDR3 sequence reads: CASSSGGGNEKLFF. For the CDR3, the DNA is TGTGCCAGCAGTTCTGGGGGCGGGAATGAAAAACTGTTTTTT. The chain joins TRBV28 to TRBJ1-4; D is perhaps TRBD1 (6 bases). Germline-derived CDR1 and CDR2 are MDHEN and SYDVKM. The V end lost 4 bases, the J end lost 5 bases, and 11 bases lay between the germline ends. The length of the CDR3 is 14 residues.

The rearrangement joins TRBV18 to TRBJ2-7; possibly TRBD2 for D (6 bases). There are 15 residues in the CDR3. V shed 3 bases and J shed 3 bases, with 15 bases lying between them. Germline values: CDR1 KGHSH, CDR2 LQKENI. For the CDR3, the DNA is TGTGCCAGCTCACCCGAGGCGGGGTACGGCTACGAGCAGTACTTC. Translation gives CASSPEAGYGYEQYF.

The chain carries TRBV5-4 and TRBJ1-1; D is possibly TRBD1 (5 bases). CDR1 SGHNT and CDR2 YYREEE come from the germline V gene (reference sequence). V dropped 4 bases and J dropped 1 base, with 11 bases sitting between them. CDR3 length equals 14 residues. CDR3 in amino acids: CASSTATGNTEAFF. Written as DNA, the CDR3 is TGTGCCAGCAGCACCGCAACAGGGAACACTGAAGCTTTCTTT.

This rearrangement joins TRBV3-1 (or the pseudogene TRBV3-2) to TRBJ1-2; 7 nucleotides line up with TRBD1. The V gene's germline CDR1 is LGHDT and CDR2 YNNKEL (reference sequence). V dropped 0 bases and J dropped 4; count of bases not matched to a gene: 2. This CDR3 is built from 14 residues. CDR3 loop: CASSQEPGGYGYTF. CDR3 coding DNA: TGTGCCAGCAGCCAAGAACCAGGGGGCTATGGCTACACCTTC.

This clone was detected only once. The J gene is TRBJ1-1, the V gene TRBV27; D is unresolved. In germline, CDR1 is MNHEY, CDR2 SMNVEV (reference sequence). V lost 2 bases, J lost 1 base, and 8 bases lay in between. CDR3 length: 14 amino acids. CDR3 loop: CASSLGGPNTEAFF. The CDR3 DNA is TGTGCCAGCAGTTTAGGAGGACCGAACACTGAAGCTTTCTTT.

The CDR3 bases are TGTGCCAGCATCAACCCCGGGGGTGTCACCTACGAGCAGTACTTC. Its translation is CASINPGGVTYEQYF. The chain combines TRBV28 with TRBJ2-7; weak D call: TRBD2 (6 bases). Trimming left V 7 bases short and J 2 bases short, with 18 bases between. CDR3 length: 15 amino acids. Per germline, CDR1 MDHEN and CDR2 SYDVKM.

The V call is TRBV19, the J call TRBJ2-6; a possible D gene is TRBD2 (5 bases). V was shortened by 6 bases and J by 2 bases, with 11 bases between the two germline ends. The CDR3 sequence is 15 residues long. Per germline, CDR1 LNHDA and CDR2 SQIVND (reference sequence). CDR3: CASSSRTAGANVLTF. CDR3 nucleotides: TGTGCCAGTAGCTCCCGGACTGCTGGGGCCAACGTCCTGACTTTC.